This T cell receptor beta chain is drawn from a study of beta chain features in type 1 diabetes. Expressed TCRB transcripts were sequenced, since all the RNA that had been isolated was reverse transcribed. The method was immunoSEQ multiplex PCR; TCRdb's version includes in-frame clones alone and lacks a portion of them. The sample gives about 150,000 clones, 11% of which show up once; roughly 1.9% is in the top ten. Study findings and constraints: The VDJ junctions of type 1 diabetes patients carried fewer insertions and more deletions. Researchers report that Type 1 diabetes patients had moderately but significantly shorter TCRB CDR3s across all four CD4+ subsets.

About this clone: What it binds is not known.

The TCR comes from a young man in good health. The material sequenced was central memory CD4+ T cells from blood.

CDR3 loop: CASSDGGSYIQYF. For the CDR3, the DNA is TGTGCCAGCAGTGATGGCGGGAGTTACATTCAGTACTTC. The gene calls are TRBV2 and TRBJ2-4; 7 bases align to TRBD2. Germline assignment: CDR1 SNHLY and CDR2 FYNNEI. Germline trimming cut 3 bases from V and 8 bases from J; bases unmatched to any gene: 4. The CDR3 runs to 13 residues. Filled out from reference TRBV2 and TRBJ2-4, the complete variable domain reads EPEVTQTPSHQVTQMGQEVILRCVPISNHLYFYWYRQILGQKVEFLVSFYNNEISEKSEIFDDQFSVERPDGSNFTLKIRSTKLEDSAMYFCASSDGGSYIQYFGAGTRLSVL.